The rows below give T cell receptor beta chains drawn from one sample of a study of response to subunit inactivated influenza vaccine. One entry per CDR3 protein results from TCRdb running MiXCR on the RT-PCR reads. The sample lists over 400,000 distinct CDR3 sequences, 10% to 15% occurring once. The specimen was PBMCs from blood, collected roughly 6 weeks after vaccination. All receptors derive from a man in his forties or fifties who received an inactivated influenza vaccine. Both conserved end residues are part of each CDR3. D genes are given only for firm matches. Not every row has a clone size; where given, it reads once, few, many or a size class.

TRBJ2-6 . few TRBV5-1 CASSPGPSRGSGANVLTF TGCGCCAGCAGCCCAGGGCCCTCCCGCGGATCTGGGGCCAACGTCCTGACTTTC
TRBJ2-1 . few TRBV5-1 CASSWAVGSYNEQFF TGCGCCAGCAGCTGGGCGGTGGGCTCCTACAATGAGCAGTTCTTC
TRBJ2-4 . many TRBV20-1 CSARVLDTPRKNIQYF TGCAGTGCTAGGGTCTTGGACACTCCGAGGAAAAACATTCAGTACTTC
TRBJ2-2 TRBD1 . TRBV12-3/TRBV12-4 CASSQDRGVTGELFF TGTGCCAGCAGCCAAGACAGGGGTGTCACCGGGGAGCTGTTTTTT
TRBJ1-1 . . TRBV6-5 CASSYSPLQGDMNTEAFF TGTGCCAGCAGTTACAGTCCCCTACAGGGTGATATGAACACTGAAGCTTTCTTT
TRBJ1-2 TRBD1 many TRBV4-1 CASSRETGSGSSIFYGYTF TGCGCCAGCAGCCGAGAGACAGGGTCGGGGAGCAGTATATTCTATGGCTACACCTTC
TRBJ2-1 TRBD2 . TRBV20-1 CSARDSNRLAGVGNEQFF TGCAGTGCTAGAGATTCGAACCGACTAGCGGGAGTAGGCAATGAGCAGTTCTTC
TRBJ2-1 TRBD2 many TRBV12-3/TRBV12-4 CASSLMQRGGAEQFF TGTGCCAGCAGTTTAATGCAGCGGGGGGGCGCTGAGCAGTTCTTC
TRBJ2-7 TRBD1 few TRBV24-1 CATRDRDRSGEQYF TGTGCCACCAGAGACCGGGACAGGTCTGGCGAGCAGTACTTC
TRBJ1-4 . . TRBV5-1 CASSLGGNTNEKLFF TGCGCCAGCAGCTTGGGAGGGAACACTAATGAAAAACTGTTTTTT
TRBJ2-2 . many TRBV9 CASSPRIGIGELFF TGTGCCAGCAGCCCCCGCATAGGGATCGGGGAGCTGTTTTTT
TRBJ1-5 TRBD1 . TRBV2 CASSETGQYLQEVGRSSNQPQHF TGTGCCAGCAGTGAAACGGGACAGTATCTCCAGGAGGTCGGGCGGAGTAGCAATCAGCCCCAGCATTTT
TRBJ1-1 TRBD1 . TRBV7-2 CASTLLGTEMNTEAFF TGTGCCAGTACTCTTCTAGGGACAGAGATGAACACTGAAGCTTTCTTT
TRBJ2-7 . . TRBV6-2/TRBV6-3 CASHQAPSEQYF TGTGCCAGCCACCAAGCCCCTAGCGAGCAGTACTTC
TRBJ2-7 . . TRBV20-1 CSPYNTGISYEQYF TGCAGCCCCTACAACACAGGGATCTCCTACGAGCAGTACTTC
TRBJ2-1 . . TRBV29-1 CSAGIKHEQFF TGCAGCGCCGGGATCAAACATGAGCAGTTCTTC
TRBJ1-2 TRBD1 . TRBV20-1 CSATGTGGYGYTF TGCAGTGCGACCGGGACAGGGGGCTATGGCTACACCTTC
TRBJ2-7 TRBD1 . TRBV7-2 CASSPGTGWIYEQYF TGTGCCAGCAGCCCCGGGACAGGGTGGATCTACGAGCAGTACTTC
TRBJ2-1 . . TRBV12-3/TRBV12-4 CASSLASWEDEQFF TGTGCCAGCAGTTTAGCCTCGTGGGAGGATGAGCAGTTCTTC
TRBJ2-3 TRBD2 many TRBV9 CASSVGAGGWPDTQYF TGTGCCAGCAGCGTTGGAGCGGGGGGGTGGCCAGATACGCAGTATTTT
TRBJ2-7 . . TRBV20-1 CSARVRDYEQYF TGCAGTGCTAGAGTCAGGGACTACGAGCAGTACTTC
TRBJ2-7 . . TRBV7-8 CASSKDGYEQYF TGTGCCAGCAGCAAGGACGGATACGAGCAGTACTTC
TRBJ2-2 . many TRBV7-6 CASSTHTGELFF TGTGCCAGCAGCACCCACACCGGGGAGCTGTTTTTT
TRBJ1-3 TRBD1 . TRBV7-9 CASSKGQLSGNTIYF TGTGCCAGCAGCAAGGGACAGCTCTCTGGAAACACCATATATTTT
TRBJ2-1 TRBD1 . TRBV3-1 CASSDTRDSAVNEQFF TGTGCCAGCAGCGATACTAGGGACAGCGCTGTGAATGAGCAGTTCTTC
TRBJ2-3 . few TRBV4-1 CASSQDLFQTSTDTQYF TGCGCCAGCAGCCAAGATTTATTTCAAACTAGCACAGATACGCAGTATTTT
TRBJ2-5 . . TRBV6-1 CASSEGGAQTQYF TGTGCCAGCAGTGAAGGGGGGGCTCAGACCCAGTACTTC
TRBJ2-1 . many TRBV12-3/TRBV12-4 CASSSQGSGFF TGTGCCAGCAGTTCCCAGGGTTCAGGGTTCTTC
TRBJ2-7 . few TRBV29-1 CSVSLAGEQYF TGCAGCGTTTCTCTTGCAGGCGAGCAGTACTTC
TRBJ2-1 . . TRBV3-1 CASSHALATSYNEQFF TGTGCCAGCAGCCACGCTCTAGCGACTTCCTACAATGAGCAGTTCTTC
TRBJ2-1 TRBD2 . TRBV5-5 CASSLGLANNEQFF TGTGCCAGCAGCTTGGGACTAGCGAACAATGAGCAGTTCTTC
TRBJ1-5 . . TRBV3-1 CASSQGSYQPQHF TGTGCCAGCAGCCAAGGCTCCTATCAGCCCCAGCATTTT
TRBJ2-5 . few TRBV18 CASSPKPWQRPSQETQYF TGTGCCAGCTCACCAAAACCTTGGCAACGACCGTCTCAAGAGACCCAGTACTTC
TRBJ2-2 . . TRBV11-2 CASSSQGFSGELFF TGTGCCAGCAGCTCACAGGGTTTTTCCGGGGAGCTGTTTTTT
TRBJ2-3 . . TRBV6-1 CASSPSNSRDPQYF TGTGCCAGCAGCCCCTCAAATAGCCGGGATCCGCAGTATTTT
TRBJ2-2 . many TRBV6-4 CASRRDSMNTGELFF TGTGCCAGCCGTCGAGACAGCATGAACACCGGGGAGCTGTTTTTT
TRBJ2-1 . many TRBV28 CASRGSSYNEQFF TGTGCCAGCCGGGGGAGCTCCTACAATGAGCAGTTCTTC
TRBJ1-2 . few TRBV12-3/TRBV12-4 CASSPTGRPMGYTF TGTGCCAGCAGCCCGACGGGACGCCCGATGGGCTACACCTTC
TRBJ1-5 TRBD1 few TRBV20-1 CSANRGHSNQPQHF TGCAGTGCTAACAGGGGGCACAGCAATCAGCCCCAGCATTTT
TRBJ2-1 TRBD2 few TRBV11-2 CASSSRGGRFGGNEQFF TGTGCCAGCAGCTCCCGGGGCGGGAGGTTTGGTGGCAATGAGCAGTTCTTC
TRBJ1-2 . few TRBV25-1 CASSERHWGKAYGYTF TGTGCCAGCAGTGAACGTCATTGGGGGAAGGCATATGGCTACACCTTC
TRBJ2-2 . few TRBV4-2 CASSQIYQNTGELFF TGTGCCAGCAGCCAAATCTACCAGAACACCGGGGAGCTGTTTTTT
TRBJ2-7 . . TRBV12-3/TRBV12-4 CASSLPTMGEQYF TGTGCCAGCAGTTTACCGACCATGGGAGAGCAGTACTTC
TRBJ2-5 . few TRBV20-1 CSALGGAETQYF TGCAGTGCCCTAGGAGGGGCTGAGACCCAGTACTTC
TRBJ1-2 . . TRBV30 CAWSIGGGYTF TGTGCCTGGAGTATAGGTGGCGGCTACACCTTC
TRBJ1-6 . . TRBV4-3 CASSPTDSYNSPLHF TGCGCCAGCAGCCCGACGGACAGCTATAATTCACCCCTCCACTTT
TRBJ1-4 . . TRBV7-9 CASRSAGFNEKLFF TGTGCCAGCAGATCGGCAGGCTTTAATGAAAAACTGTTTTTT
TRBJ2-6 . few TRBV6-2/TRBV6-3 CASSYSAGRGGANVLTF TGTGCCAGCAGTTACTCAGCAGGACGAGGTGGGGCCAACGTCCTGACTTTC
TRBJ2-4 TRBD1 few TRBV29-1 CSVVGTGQNIQYF TGCAGCGTTGTGGGGACAGGGCAAAACATTCAGTACTTC
TRBJ2-1 . few TRBV12-3/TRBV12-4 CASSFYSDNEQFF TGTGCCAGCAGTTTTTATTCGGACAATGAGCAGTTCTTC
TRBJ1-6 TRBD1 . TRBV11-1 CASSFTGQRDPLHF TGTGCCAGCAGCTTTACGGGACAGCGGGATCCCCTCCACTTT
TRBJ2-7 . few TRBV7-2 CASSSTNPPYEQYF TGTGCCAGCAGCTCTACCAACCCTCCTTACGAGCAGTACTTC
TRBJ1-5 . . TRBV20-1 CSASGSMVRPKRPQHF TGCAGTGCTAGCGGGTCTATGGTGCGACCTAAGAGGCCCCAGCATTTT
TRBJ1-2 . few TRBV7-9 CASSFEHAENGYTF TGTGCCAGCAGCTTCGAGCATGCGGAGAATGGCTACACCTTC